This entry is about one T cell receptor (beta chain). Antigen specificity is unknown. This sample stems from a study of glioma-infiltrating T cells after dendritic cell vaccination. General study results and limits: Complete blood and tumor specimen sets were limited to few patients. Estimated pretreatment TIL content predicted outcome after dendritic cell vaccination.

Clones were read by immunoSEQ multiplex PCR, and TCRdb kept only the in-frame ones, dropping some. Here the sample spans tens of thousands of clones, roughly nine tenths being singletons. CDR1 is SGHAT, CDR2 FQNNGV, per germline. The CDR3 is made up of 15 amino acids. The V end was cut by 5 bases, the J end by 7 bases, with 18 bases between. This receptor was obtained from a human donor with glioblastoma. Sequenced here: blood, sampled before dendritic cell vaccination. J is TRBJ2-1 and V is TRBV11-2; possibly TRBD2 for D (6 bases). CDR3 DNA sequence: TGTGCCAGCAGCCCCTCGGGGGTTGGTGGGAATGAGCAGTTCTTC. It encodes CASSPSGVGGNEQFF.